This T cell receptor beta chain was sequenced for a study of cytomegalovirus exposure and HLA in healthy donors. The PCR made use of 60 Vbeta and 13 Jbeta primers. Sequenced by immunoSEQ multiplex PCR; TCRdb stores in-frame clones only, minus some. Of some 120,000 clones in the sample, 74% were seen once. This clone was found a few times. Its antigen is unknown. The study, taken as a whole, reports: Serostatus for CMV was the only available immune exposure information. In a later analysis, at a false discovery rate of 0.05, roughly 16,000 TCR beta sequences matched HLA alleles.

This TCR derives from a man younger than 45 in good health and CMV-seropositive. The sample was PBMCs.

This CDR3 reads CSAASNTQYF. In nucleotides, the CDR3 is TGCAGTGCCGCCTCTAATACGCAGTATTTT. The chain couples TRBV20-1 to TRBJ2-3; D is unresolved. The CDR3 has 10 amino acids. Germline V gene data show CDR1 as DFQATT and CDR2 as SNEGSKA (reference sequence). V gave up 6 bases and J gave up 7 bases, with 8 bases separating them.